One sample yielded the 17 T cell receptor beta chains listed below, sequenced in a study of T cell repertoires in cytomegalovirus infection. TCRdb independently ran MiXCR on the reads; one entry per CDR3 protein. This repertoire shows a few hundred thousand distinct CDR3 sequences, just under 40% found once; its top ten account for about half. Which antigens these TCRs recognize remains unknown. The sample consisted of cultured PBMCs, taken from culture after CMV antigen stimulation. Receptors were obtained from a human donor in good health (CMV status not recorded). Some clones in this sample may be carry-over from other donors' samples.

The rearrangement uses TRBV12-5 and TRBJ1-2; perhaps TRBD1 as D (5 bases). Germline V gene data show CDR1 as LGHNT and CDR2 as FRNRAP. This CDR3 has 13 amino acids. Trimming took off 1 base at V and 7 bases at J, with 10 bases between the two ends. The CDR3, as DNA: TGTGCTAGTGGTTTGGCTCAGGGCGGTGGCTACACCTTC. Translating it yields CASGLAQGGGYTF.

The V gene is TRBV10-3, the J gene TRBJ2-5; D gene unclear. Trimming took 3 bases from V and 0 from J, leaving 5 bases between them. The CDR3 runs to 13 residues. The germline V gene has CDR1 ENHRY and CDR2 SYGVKD. In DNA form, the CDR3 reads TGTGCCATCAGTGATAGGTACCAAGAGACCCAGTACTTC. It specifies CAISDRYQETQYF.

The table lists this clonotype with a few counts. The chain combines TRBV7-8 with TRBJ1-2, with D tentatively TRBD1 (5 bases). Germline CDR1 and CDR2: SGHVS and FQNEAQ. Trimming left V 1 base short and J 4 bases short, with 10 bases between. This CDR3 contains 14 residues. The CDR3 coding sequence is TGTGCCAGCAGCTTAGAGGCAGGGCCCTATGGCTACACCTTC. Translated, it gives CASSLEAGPYGYTF.

This clonotype has more than one count but fewer than ten. The chain joins TRBV6-2 or TRBV6-3 to TRBJ2-3; D is unclear. CDR1 MNHEY and CDR2 SVGEGT come from the germline V gene. The CDR3 consists of 14 residues. Trimming removed 2 bases from V and 2 bases from J, with 8 bases in between. CDR3 loop: CASSYVYYTDTQYF. The CDR3 nucleotides are TGTGCCAGCAGTTACGTATACTACACAGATACGCAGTATTTT.

This clonotype was counted between two and nine times. The chain carries TRBV12-3 or TRBV12-4 and TRBJ1-3, with D uncertain. Trimming stripped 6 bases from V and 4 bases from J, with 22 bases between. The CDR3 has 17 amino acids. CDR3 region: CASRSNNAGSRGNTIYF. The CDR3 DNA is TGTGCCAGCAGATCTAACAACGCCGGGTCTCGAGGAAACACCATATATTTT.

This chain uses TRBV28 with TRBJ1-2; D is undetermined. Trimming took 7 bases from V and 2 from J, leaving 11 bases between them. This CDR3 contains 13 residues. Germline V gives CDR1 MDHEN, CDR2 SYDVKM. CDR3 nucleotides: TGTGCCAGCATAGGGATCCTAAACTATGGCTACACCTTC. Translated, it gives CASIGILNYGYTF.

This chain links TRBV7-9 with TRBJ2-1; TRBD2 aligns across 10 bases. Germline-derived CDR1 and CDR2 are SEHNR and FQNEAQ (reference sequence). V shed 5 bases and J 7 bases; nucleotides not matched to a gene: 8. CDR3 size: 15 residues. Here the CDR3 DNA reads TGTGCCAGCAGCCTGCCGGGACTAGCGAGAAATGAGCAGTTCTTC. It specifies CASSLPGLARNEQFF.

On this clonotype: At one end, the junction sequence differs from germline, possibly due to a read error. The chain joins TRBV12-3 or TRBV12-4 to TRBJ2-1; the D is unclear. CDR3 length equals 12 residues. CDR3 DNA sequence: TGTGCCAGCAGTTTAGAGGCGACGACCTTCCTCTTC. It is translated as CASSLEATTFLF.

This clonotype was recorded many times. The chain couples TRBV7-2 to TRBJ2-1; D could derive from TRBD1 or TRBD2 (5 bases each). CDR1 is SGHTA, CDR2 FQGNSA, per germline. The CDR3 consists of 18 residues. Trimming pared 1 base from V and 8 bases from J, leaving 24 bases between. CDR3 coding DNA: TGTGCCAGCAGCTTAGGTGTAACCGGGACCGTAAGGTGGGATGAGCAGTTCTTC. Translating it yields CASSLGVTGTVRWDEQFF. The full variable domain, its missing parts supplied by reference TRBV7-2 and TRBJ2-1, is GAGVSQSPSNKVTEKGKDVELRCDPISGHTALYWYRQSLGQGLEFLIYFQGNSAPDKSGLPSDRFSAERTGGSVSTLTIQRTQQEDSAVYLCASSLGVTGTVRWDEQFFGPGTRLTVL.

The sample holds one count of this clonotype. The CDR3 bases are TGTGCCAGCAGCTTGGGGGCCCTGGGGGACACTGAAGCTTTCTTT. Translation gives CASSLGALGDTEAFF. This chain uses TRBV5-4 with TRBJ1-1; D is perhaps TRBD1 (5 bases). The V end was cut by 0 bases, the J end by 3 bases, with 12 bases between. The CDR3 spans 15 residues. The V gene's germline CDR1 is SGHNT and CDR2 YYREEE (reference sequence). The full variable domain, rest sourced from reference TRBV5-4 and TRBJ1-1, is ETGVTQSPTHLIKTRGQQVTLRCSSQSGHNTVSWYQQALGQGPQFIFQYYREEENGRGNFPPRFSGLQFPNYSSELNVNALELDDSALYLCASSLGALGDTEAFFGQGTRLTVV.

V usage is TRBV20-1 and J usage is TRBJ1-1; D ambiguous. V was trimmed by 4 bases and J by 0 bases, leaving 9 bases between them. Germline lookup yields CDR1 DFQATT and CDR2 SNEGSKA (reference sequence). The CDR3 is 13 residues long. CDR3 in DNA: TGCAGTGCTACACAGAACATGAACACTGAAGCTTTCTTT. Its protein product is CSATQNMNTEAFF.

This chain uses TRBV7-2 with TRBJ2-7, with 15 bases aligning to TRBD2. Trimming cost V 5 bases and J 5 bases; bases outside gene matches: 10. The CDR3 is 17 amino acids. Per germline, CDR1 SGHTA and CDR2 FQGNSA. This CDR3 reads CASSPPGLAGGYNEQYF. CDR3 sequence (DNA): TGTGCCAGCAGCCCACCGGGACTAGCGGGAGGATATAACGAGCAGTACTTC. Complete variable domain (other parts from reference TRBV7-2 and TRBJ2-7): GAGVSQSPSNKVTEKGKDVELRCDPISGHTALYWYRQSLGQGLEFLIYFQGNSAPDKSGLPSDRFSAERTGGSVSTLTIQRTQQEDSAVYLCASSPPGLAGGYNEQYFGPGTRLTVT.

The chain employs TRBV5-1 and TRBJ1-2; no reliable D call. The germline gives CDR1 SGHRS, CDR2 YFSETQ. V lost 0 bases to trimming and J lost 11 bases, with 11 bases between them. The length of the CDR3 is 12 residues. The CDR3 spells CASSLADGPYTF. For the CDR3, the DNA is TGCGCCAGCAGCTTGGCGGACGGGCCATACACCTTC.

The V and J genes are TRBV12-3 or TRBV12-4 and TRBJ2-1, with TRBD2 matching over 10 bases. V lost 5 bases to trimming and J lost 4 bases; unmatched junction nucleotides: 23. The CDR3 runs 21 residues. The CDR3 DNA sequence: TGTGCCAGCAGTCCGGGGGTTTTTGGGACCGGACTAGCGGTTTATTACAATGAGCAGTTCTTC. It translates to CASSPGVFGTGLAVYYNEQFF.

The chain couples TRBV3-1 to TRBJ1-1; 7 bases are a match to TRBD1. The trim removed 1 base at V and 9 bases at J, leaving 5 bases unmatched. The CDR3 runs 13 residues. Germline CDR1 and CDR2: LGHDT and YNNKEL (reference sequence). The CDR3 sequence: CASSQGNRGKAFF. CDR3 nucleotides: TGTGCCAGCAGCCAAGGGAACAGGGGAAAAGCTTTCTTT. The full variable domain, rest sourced from reference TRBV3-1 and TRBJ1-1, is DTAVSQTPKYLVTQMGNDKSIKCEQNLGHDTMYWYKQDSKKFLKIMFSYNNKELIINETVPNRFSPKSPDKAHLNLHINSLELGDSAVYFCASSQGNRGKAFFGQGTRLTVV.

The chain uses TRBV5-1 and TRBJ1-4, with 10 positions matching TRBD1. V lost 4 bases to trimming and J lost 6 bases; unmatched junction nucleotides: 9. Germline V gene lookup returns CDR1 SGHRS and CDR2 YFSETQ. This CDR3 region has 16 residues. The CDR3 DNA sequence: TGCGCCAGCAGCCCCGACAGGGGGCCGCTGTATGAAAAACTGTTTTTT. This translates into CASSPDRGPLYEKLFF.

The gene calls are TRBV3-1 and TRBJ2-3; 11 bases align to TRBD2. V shed 1 base and J 1 base; nucleotides not matched to a gene: 1. The CDR3 has 16 residues. The V gene's germline CDR1 is LGHDT and CDR2 YNNKEL (reference sequence). CDR3 residues: CASSQVTSGGTDTQYF. In DNA, the CDR3 is TGTGCCAGCAGCCAAGTGACTAGCGGGGGCACAGATACGCAGTATTTT.